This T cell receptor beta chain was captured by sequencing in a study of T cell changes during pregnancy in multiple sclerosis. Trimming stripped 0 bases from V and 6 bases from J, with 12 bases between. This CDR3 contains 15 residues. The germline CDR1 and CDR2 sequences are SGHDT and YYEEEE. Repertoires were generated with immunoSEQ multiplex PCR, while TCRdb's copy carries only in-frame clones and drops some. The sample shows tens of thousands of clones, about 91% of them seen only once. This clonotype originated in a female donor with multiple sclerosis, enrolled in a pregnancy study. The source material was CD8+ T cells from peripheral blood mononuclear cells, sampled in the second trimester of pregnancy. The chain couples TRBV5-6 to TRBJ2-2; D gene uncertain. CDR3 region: CASSLVLRVPGELFF. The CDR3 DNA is TGTGCCAGCAGCTTGGTCTTACGGGTCCCCGGGGAGCTGTTTTTT.